This TCR beta chain was identified in a study of cytomegalovirus exposure and HLA in healthy donors. Whole-study context: The same platform was used for the roughly 120 validation repertoires as for the approximately 730 first-cohort repertoires, as reported in a later analysis. Whole-study findings and limits: A few chains linked to CMV were shown in vitro to be specific for CMV antigens. Generally TCR sequences proved uncommon, though certain public TCRs appeared in numerous donors. TCR beta chains numbering more than 150 were designated cytomegalovirus-associated.

TCRdb keeps only in-frame clones here, not all; method: immunoSEQ multiplex PCR. The sample consists of under 200,000 clones, 80% to 90% of them appearing once. This clone was recorded only once. The antigen is undetermined. Sequence at one end of the junction differs from germline and may be a read error. This CDR3 contains 15 residues. Germline V gene sequence: CDR1 MNHNS, CDR2 SASEGT. This clonotype originated in a woman aged 25 to 45 in good health and CMV-seronegative. This rearrangement joins TRBV6-1 to TRBJ1-5; maybe TRBD1 (5 bases). Material: PBMCs. The CDR3 protein is CAISHGGVENQPQHF. CDR3 nucleotides: TGTGCCATCAGTCATGGGGGAGTTGAAAATCAGCCCCAGCATTTT.